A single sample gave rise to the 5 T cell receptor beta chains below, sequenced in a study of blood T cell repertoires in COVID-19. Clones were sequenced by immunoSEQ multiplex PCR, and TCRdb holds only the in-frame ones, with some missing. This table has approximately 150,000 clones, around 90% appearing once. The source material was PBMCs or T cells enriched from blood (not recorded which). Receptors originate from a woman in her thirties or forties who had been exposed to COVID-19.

The CDR3 sequence: CASSHPTATNEKLFF. Here the CDR3 DNA reads TGCGCCAGCAGCCACCCGACAGCAACTAATGAAAAACTGTTTTTT. The genes are TRBV4-1 and TRBJ1-4; D is possibly TRBD1 (5 bases). This CDR3 contains 15 residues. The V gene lost 3 bases and the J gene lost 0 bases, with 8 bases spanning the gap. The germline V gene has CDR1 MGHRA and CDR2 YSYEKL.

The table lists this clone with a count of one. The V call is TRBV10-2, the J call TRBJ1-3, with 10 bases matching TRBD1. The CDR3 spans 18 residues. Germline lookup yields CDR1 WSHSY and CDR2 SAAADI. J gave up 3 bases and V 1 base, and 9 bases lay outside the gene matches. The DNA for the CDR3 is TGCGCCAGCAGTGAGTTGGGACAGGGGACGGAAAATGGAAACACCATATATTTT. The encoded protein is CASSELGQGTENGNTIYF.

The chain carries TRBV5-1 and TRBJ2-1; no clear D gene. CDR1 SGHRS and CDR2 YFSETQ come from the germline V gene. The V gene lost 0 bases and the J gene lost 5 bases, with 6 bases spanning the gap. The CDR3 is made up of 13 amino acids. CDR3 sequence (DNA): TGCGCCAGCAGCTTGGCCGGAGACAATGAGCAGTTCTTC. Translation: CASSLAGDNEQFF.

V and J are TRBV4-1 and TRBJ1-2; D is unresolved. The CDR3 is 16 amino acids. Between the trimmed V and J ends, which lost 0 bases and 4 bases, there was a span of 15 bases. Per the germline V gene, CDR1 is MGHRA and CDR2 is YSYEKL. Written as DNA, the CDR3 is TGCGCCAGCAGCCAAGATCAAATCCGAGGAGGCTATGGCTACACCTTC. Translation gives CASSQDQIRGGYGYTF.

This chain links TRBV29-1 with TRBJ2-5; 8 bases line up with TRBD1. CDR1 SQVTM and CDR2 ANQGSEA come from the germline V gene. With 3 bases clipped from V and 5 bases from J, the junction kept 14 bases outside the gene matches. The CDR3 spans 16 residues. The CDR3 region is CSVDLPTGGTSETQYF. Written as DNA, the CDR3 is TGCAGCGTTGATCTACCCACAGGGGGTACAAGCGAGACCCAGTACTTC.